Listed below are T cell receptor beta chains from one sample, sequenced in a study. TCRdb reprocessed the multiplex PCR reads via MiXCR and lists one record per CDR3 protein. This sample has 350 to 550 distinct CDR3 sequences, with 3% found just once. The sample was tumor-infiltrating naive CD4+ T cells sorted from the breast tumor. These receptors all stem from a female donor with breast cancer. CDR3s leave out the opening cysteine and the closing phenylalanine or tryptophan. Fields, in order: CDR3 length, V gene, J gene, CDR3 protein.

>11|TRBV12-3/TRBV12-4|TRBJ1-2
ASSAQGYYGYT
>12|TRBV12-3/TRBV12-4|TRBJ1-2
ASSIRRSLIGYT
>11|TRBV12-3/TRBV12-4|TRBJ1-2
ASSLTRLYGYT
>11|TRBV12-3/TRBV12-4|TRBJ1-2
ASSPTGTYGYT
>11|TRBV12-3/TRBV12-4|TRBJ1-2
ASRGVAGRGYT
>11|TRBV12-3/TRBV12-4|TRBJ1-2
ASRTTGVNGYT
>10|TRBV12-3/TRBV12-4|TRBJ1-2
ASSLAGRSYT
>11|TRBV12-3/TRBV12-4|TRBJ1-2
ASSQGQGQGYT
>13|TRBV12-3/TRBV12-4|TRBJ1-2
ASSPGQGGSRGYT
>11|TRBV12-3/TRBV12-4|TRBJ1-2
ASSRDTGSGYT
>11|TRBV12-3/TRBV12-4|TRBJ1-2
ASREQGYSGYT
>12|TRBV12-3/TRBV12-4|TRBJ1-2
ASSPIGQGTVYT
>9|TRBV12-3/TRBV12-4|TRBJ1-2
ASSSWGGYT
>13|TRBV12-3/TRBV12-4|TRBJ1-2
ASSLRQGSSYGYT
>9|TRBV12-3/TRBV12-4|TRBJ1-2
ASSSRDGYT
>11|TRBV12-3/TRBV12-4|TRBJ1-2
ATVSDYNYGYT
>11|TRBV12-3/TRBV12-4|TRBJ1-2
ASSLYPGDGYT
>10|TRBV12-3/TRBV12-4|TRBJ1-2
ASGQGLGGYT
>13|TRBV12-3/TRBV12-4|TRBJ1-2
ASSSRDRVGYGYT
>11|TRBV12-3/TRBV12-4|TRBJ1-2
ASSGQGVYGYT
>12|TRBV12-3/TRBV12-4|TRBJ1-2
ASSLQGPAYGYT
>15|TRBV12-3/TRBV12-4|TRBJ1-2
ASSSYQGDSFSTGYT
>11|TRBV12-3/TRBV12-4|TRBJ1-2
ASSLTGDRGYT
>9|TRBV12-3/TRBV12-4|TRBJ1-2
ASTAGTVYT
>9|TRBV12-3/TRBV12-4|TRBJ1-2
ASSSRGDYT
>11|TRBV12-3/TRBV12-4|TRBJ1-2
ASSRDSDYGYT
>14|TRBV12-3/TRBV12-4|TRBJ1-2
ASSPRDRAAYYGYT
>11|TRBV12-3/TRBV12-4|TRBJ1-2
ACRRGSNYGYT
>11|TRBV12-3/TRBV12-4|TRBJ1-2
ASHRGAGYGYT
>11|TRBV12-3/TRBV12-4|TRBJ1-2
ASTQEGHYGYT
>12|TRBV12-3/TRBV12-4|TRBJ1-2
ASSLGRLDYGYT
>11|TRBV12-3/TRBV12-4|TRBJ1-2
ASSLGQYYGYT
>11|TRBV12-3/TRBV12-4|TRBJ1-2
ASSSALLYGYT
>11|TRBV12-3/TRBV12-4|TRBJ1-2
ASSGDRSYGYT
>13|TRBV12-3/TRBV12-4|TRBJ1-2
ASSLGAGRIYGYT
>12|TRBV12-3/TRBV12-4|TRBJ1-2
ASSSGQGLHGYT
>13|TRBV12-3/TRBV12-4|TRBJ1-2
ASSLRRQGGYGYT